These T cell receptor beta chains were read from a single sample in a study of cytomegalovirus exposure and HLA in healthy donors. The protocol was immunoSEQ multiplex PCR, while the TCRdb copy is restricted to in-frame clones and leaves out a portion. The sample gives a few hundred thousand clones, 80% to 90% of which show up once; approximately 2.8% is in the top ten. Sequencing was performed on PBMCs. Receptor source: a man younger than 40 in good health and CMV-seronegative. Each CDR3 is given with its conserved first and last residue. The order of the fields is CDR3 protein, J gene, V gene, D gene. The D gene is left open where the match is weak.

CASSPPSGGPHSYNEQFF,TRBJ2-1,TRBV7-9,TRBD2
CASSPDDRDLRYGYTF,TRBJ1-2,TRBV4-1,TRBD1
CASSYSTGRYEQYF,-,TRBV6-5,TRBD1
CASSSPTGISYEQYF,TRBJ2-7,TRBV28,TRBD1
CASSTGTGVYEQYF,-,TRBV9,TRBD1
CASSVQARYQETQYF,TRBJ2-5,TRBV6-5,-
CASSRQGHHQPQHF,TRBJ1-5,TRBV4-3,-
CASSVGGAAYEQYF,TRBJ2-7,TRBV9,-
CASSFSGTSTEAFF,TRBJ1-1,TRBV7-9,-
CASSLVTGGIAQYNSPLHF,TRBJ1-6,TRBV7-9,TRBD1